This T cell receptor (beta chain) stems from a study of T-cell reconstitution after alpha-beta-depleted transplantation in children (dated by TCRdb to 2015 to 2016). Context from the whole study: Using TCR repertoire profiling, the study quantitatively followed how T-cell immune reconstitution unfolded in children after TCRalphabeta/CD19-depleted allogeneic hematopoietic cell transplantation.

This clonotype was found a few times. Its binding antigen is unknown. The input lacks base qualities; no much larger clone sits a single base away. Reading from cysteine to phenylalanine, the CDR3 counts 14 amino acids. Here the CDR3 DNA is all that survives: 42 bases in frame from base 1. The V and J ends are trimmed by 5 bases and 4 bases, leaving 13 bases between them. CDR1 and CDR2, per the germline V gene, are SGHRS and YFSETQ. The library was produced with PCR. TCRdb names Illumina HiSeq 2500 as the instrument used. TCR library preparation used molecular barcoding, with unique molecular identifiers applied to normalize quantification of the TCRbeta repertoire. Using fastp at Q25 and MiXCR, TCRdb reprocessed the public reads and kept productive beta chains. Each CDR3 protein appears once, grouped with its most common genes and DNA. For this sample there are just over 350,000 distinct CDR3 sequences; about an eighth appear just once. 4% to 5.5% of the sample goes to the ten largest clones.

This sequence originates from a human donor who donated a stem cell graft to a child with Fanconi anemia. The chain is encoded by TRBV5-1 joined to TRBJ2-1; the D assignment is uncertain and may be TRBD1 or TRBD2, with 5 bases supporting each. The input for sequencing was PBMCs, taken from the stem cell graft. The CDR3 region reads CASRGRSGYNEQFF. The sequenced DNA is TGCGCCAGCAGGGGACGGTCAGGGTACAATGAGCAGTTCTTC.